This entry is about one TCR beta chain. A few counts support this clone. What antigen it recognizes has not been identified. No base quality values were provided; no much bigger clone lies one nucleotide off. Relative to germline, V is missing 3 bases and J is missing 5 bases, with 8 bases of the junction outside any gene match. The germline V gene (reference sequence) yields LNHDA for CDR1 and SQIVND for CDR2. Its CDR3 holds 16 amino acids, cysteine through phenylalanine. Kept here is only the CDR3 DNA, which spans 48 bases and is read in frame from base 1. Enrolling through a virtual design, the prospective study's participants ranged in age from roughly 18 to 95 years and lived across about two dozen United States geographic areas. Cohort assignment in the prospective study relied on participant-reported clinical history from a screening survey and a study questionnaire. Recovered participants in ImmuneRACE Cohort 3 were defined by two consecutive negative NP/OP PCR tests, clearance by a healthcare professional, or resolution of symptoms. In the prospective study, mobile phlebotomists collected whole blood, serum and a nasopharyngeal or oropharyngeal swab from each participant. Participants in the prospective study had the option to provide additional blood draws and questionnaires over a roughly two-month period. Before DNA extraction, blood samples from the prospective study were shipped at room temperature or frozen.

TCRbeta CDR3 regions were amplified from genomic DNA using the immunoSEQ Assay, a bias-controlled multiplex PCR. As for how the authors treated the data: The number of nucleated cells in each sample was estimated by amplification of reference gene primers within the assay. To quantify the absolute abundance of each unique TCRbeta CDR3 rearrangement, sequence reads were collapsed and filtered. For each sample, productive Simpson clonality was calculated as the square root of Simpson's diversity index across productive rearrangements. As stored in TCRdb, this immuneACCESS dataset retains in-frame rearrangements with V and J assigned. A fraction of the clones does not appear; measured against another copy, unresolved V genes explain less than half of the discrepancy, and the remainder lacks a known reason. From that table come the V and J calls and clone size; the DNA was used to work out D and trimming. The sample table holds fewer than 400,000 clones, of which 85% to 90% were seen once. In total, the top ten clones hold roughly a tenth of the sample.

These data are taken from a study of blood T cell repertoires in COVID-19 (dated by TCRdb to about 2020). Context from the whole study: Collaborator samples came from the United States, Italy and Spain and covered acute and convalescent phases of COVID-19. The material from the prospective study consisted of cDNA or gDNA derived from T cells, B-cell-depleted T cells, or PBMCs. Deeply sampled blood TCRbeta repertoires from subjects exposed to, actively infected with, or recovered from COVID-19 were included in the dataset. The repertoires were made available in a free public database intended to serve as a resource for research on the immune response to SARS-CoV-2. The samples were drawn from two sources: the first 160 participants of the ongoing ImmuneRACE study, and fewer than 1,500 subjects contributed by 6 global collaborators. A de-identified subject ID, COVID-19 status, age in years and sex were almost always included in the sample metadata. Where HLA class I and class II types were available, the types were taken from metadata supplied by the sample provider, not from assay-based typing.

The research as a whole found: The quantity of clinical and demographic metadata differed by source and by participant and was supplied without curation.

The chain couples TRBV19 to TRBJ2-5; TRBD2 agrees with 11 junctional bases. Specimen: PBMCs or T cells enriched from blood (not recorded which). The sequence was obtained from a woman aged 50 to 60 who had recovered from COVID-19. The DNA sequence follows: TGTGCCAGTAGTATCAACCGTCTAGCGGGGGGCGAGACCCAGTACTTC. It specifies CASSINRLAGGETQYF.